Sequencing of this TCR beta chain was carried out in a study of cytomegalovirus exposure and HLA in healthy donors. Looked up from germline, CDR1 is SGHTA and CDR2 is FQGNSA. The germline V and J ends were trimmed by 0 bases and 5 bases, with 13 bases remaining between them. The CDR3 consists of 15 residues. In the PCR, 60 Vbeta and 13 Jbeta primers were used. The repertoire was sequenced with immunoSEQ multiplex PCR; TCRdb's copy has only in-frame clones and lacks some. The sample lists 150,000 to 200,000 clones; 10% to 15% were seen once. The material sequenced was PBMCs. The chain couples TRBV7-2 to TRBJ2-5; no clear D. The sequence derives from a man aged 45 to 65 in good health and CMV-seropositive. The CDR3 DNA reads as TGTGCCAGCAGCTTAGCGGCTCAACCCCCGGAGACCCAGTACTTC. Encoded protein: CASSLAAQPPETQYF.